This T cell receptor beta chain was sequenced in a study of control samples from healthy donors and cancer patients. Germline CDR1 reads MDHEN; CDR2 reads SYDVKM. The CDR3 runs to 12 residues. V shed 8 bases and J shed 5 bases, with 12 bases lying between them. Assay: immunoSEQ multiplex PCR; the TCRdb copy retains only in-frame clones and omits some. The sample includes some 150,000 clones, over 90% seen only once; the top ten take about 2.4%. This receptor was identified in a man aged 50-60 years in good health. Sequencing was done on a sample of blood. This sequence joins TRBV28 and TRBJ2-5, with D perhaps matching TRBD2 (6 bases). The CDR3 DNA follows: TGTGCCAGCCATGCGGGAAAGGAGACCCAGTACTTC. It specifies CASHAGKETQYF.